This T cell receptor beta chain was identified in a study of PD-L1 blockade in urothelial cancer. Profiled with immunoSEQ multiplex PCR; TCRdb holds only in-frame clones, not every one. The profile covers about 47,000 clones, with roughly four fifths appearing a single time and 1.5% to 2% taken by the ten largest. Germline V gene lookup returns CDR1 SGHAT and CDR2 FQNNGV. Trimming cost V 5 bases and J 8 bases, with 12 bases left between them. CDR3 length equals 12 residues. Described time point: pretreatment peripheral blood. This chain uses TRBV11-2 with TRBJ1-2, with a tentative D call TRBD1 (5 bases). This sample comprised PBMCs, obtained around atezolizumab (anti-PD-L1) treatment. The sequence was obtained from a man aged 45-65 years with urothelial cancer. In DNA form, the CDR3 reads TGTGCCAGCAGCCAGTACAGGTGGGGCTACACCTTC. It is translated as CASSQYRWGYTF.